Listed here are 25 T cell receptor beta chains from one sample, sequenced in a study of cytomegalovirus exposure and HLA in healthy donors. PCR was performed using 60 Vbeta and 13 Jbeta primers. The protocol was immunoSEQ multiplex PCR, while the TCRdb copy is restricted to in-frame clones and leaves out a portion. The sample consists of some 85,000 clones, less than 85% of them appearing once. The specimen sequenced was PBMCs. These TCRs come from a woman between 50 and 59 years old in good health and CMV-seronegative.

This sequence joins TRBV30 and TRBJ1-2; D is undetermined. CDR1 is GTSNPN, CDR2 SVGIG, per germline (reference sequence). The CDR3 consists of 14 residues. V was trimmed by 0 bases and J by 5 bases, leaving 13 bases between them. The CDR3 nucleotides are TGTGCCTGGAGTGTACCCCAAGCTATTTATGGCTACACCTTC. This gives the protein CAWSVPQAIYGYTF.

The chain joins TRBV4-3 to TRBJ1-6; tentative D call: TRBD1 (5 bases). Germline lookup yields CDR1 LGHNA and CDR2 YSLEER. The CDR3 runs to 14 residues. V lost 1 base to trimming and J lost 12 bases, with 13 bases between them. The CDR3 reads CASSQAGAGRPLHF. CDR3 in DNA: TGCGCCAGCAGCCAAGCCGGGGCGGGGAGACCCCTCCACTTT.

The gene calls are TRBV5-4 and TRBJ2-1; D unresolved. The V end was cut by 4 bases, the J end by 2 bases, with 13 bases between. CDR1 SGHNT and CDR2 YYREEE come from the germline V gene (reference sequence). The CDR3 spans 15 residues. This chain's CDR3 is CASSLMGSPYNEQFF. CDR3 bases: TGTGCCAGCAGCCTTATGGGCAGCCCCTACAATGAGCAGTTCTTC.

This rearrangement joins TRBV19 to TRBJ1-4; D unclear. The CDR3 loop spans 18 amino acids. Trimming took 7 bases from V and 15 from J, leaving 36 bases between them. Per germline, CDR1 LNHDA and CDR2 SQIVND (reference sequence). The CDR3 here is CASIPKVAQRGTRRRMFF. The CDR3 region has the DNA TGTGCCAGTATCCCAAAAGTGGCGCAACGCGGAACTCGCAGAAGAATGTTTTTT.

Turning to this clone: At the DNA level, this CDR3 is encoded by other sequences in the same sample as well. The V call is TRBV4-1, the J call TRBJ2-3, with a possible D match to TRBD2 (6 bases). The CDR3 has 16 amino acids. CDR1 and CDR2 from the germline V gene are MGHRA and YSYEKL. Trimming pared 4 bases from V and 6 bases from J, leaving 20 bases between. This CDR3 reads CASSPPGETVTDTQYF. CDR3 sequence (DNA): TGCGCCAGCAGCCCACCGGGGGAGACAGTCACGGATACGCAGTATTTT.

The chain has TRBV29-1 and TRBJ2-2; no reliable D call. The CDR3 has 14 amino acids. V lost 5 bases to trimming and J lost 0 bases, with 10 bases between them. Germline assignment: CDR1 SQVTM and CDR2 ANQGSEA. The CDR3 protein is CSVSGPSNTGELFF. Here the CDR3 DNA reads TGCAGCGTTAGTGGGCCTTCGAACACCGGGGAGCTGTTTTTT.

The CDR3 region has the DNA TGTGCCTGGAGTGAAGAGGGTAGTCAGCCCCAGCATTTT. Amino acids: CAWSEEGSQPQHF. The chain links TRBV30 to TRBJ1-5; D ambiguous. Looked up from germline, CDR1 is GTSNPN and CDR2 is SVGIG (reference sequence). CDR3 length equals 13 residues. V was clipped by 1 base and J by 6 bases, with 10 bases between them.

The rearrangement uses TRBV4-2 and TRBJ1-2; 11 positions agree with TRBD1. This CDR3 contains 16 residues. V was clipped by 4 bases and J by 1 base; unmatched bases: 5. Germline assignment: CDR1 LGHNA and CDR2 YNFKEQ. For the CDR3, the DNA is TGTGCCAGCAGCCCCGAGGACAGGGGGCTTAACTATGGCTACACCTTC. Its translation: CASSPEDRGLNYGYTF.

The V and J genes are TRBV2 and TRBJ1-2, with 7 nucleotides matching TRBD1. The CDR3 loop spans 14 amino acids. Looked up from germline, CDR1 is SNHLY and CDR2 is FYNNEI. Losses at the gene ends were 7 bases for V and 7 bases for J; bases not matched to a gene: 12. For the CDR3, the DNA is TGTGCCAGCACCGAACTCCCGACAGGGAGTGGCTACACCTTC. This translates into CASTELPTGSGYTF.

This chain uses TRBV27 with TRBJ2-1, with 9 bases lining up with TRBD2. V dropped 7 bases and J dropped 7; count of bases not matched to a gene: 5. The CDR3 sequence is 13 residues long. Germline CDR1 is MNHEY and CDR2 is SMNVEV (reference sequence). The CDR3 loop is CASTTLAGNEQFF. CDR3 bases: TGTGCCAGCACCACTCTAGCGGGGAATGAGCAGTTCTTC.

In DNA, the CDR3 is TGTGCCAGCAGCTTAGCCCGCCGGGGTACCATAAATGAGCAGTTCTTC. Its translation is CASSLARRGTINEQFF. The chain employs TRBV5-4 and TRBJ2-1; TRBD2 might be the D (5 bases). There are 16 residues in the CDR3. Deletions cut 2 bases from V and 7 bases from J, with 19 bases between. In germline, CDR1 is SGHNT, CDR2 YYREEE (reference sequence).

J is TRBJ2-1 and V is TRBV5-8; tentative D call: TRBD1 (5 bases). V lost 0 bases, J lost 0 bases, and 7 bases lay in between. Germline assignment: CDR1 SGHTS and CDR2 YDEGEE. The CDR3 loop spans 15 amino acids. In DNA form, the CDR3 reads TGTGCCAGCAGCTTGGACAGGAGCTCCTACAATGAGCAGTTCTTC. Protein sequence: CASSLDRSSYNEQFF.

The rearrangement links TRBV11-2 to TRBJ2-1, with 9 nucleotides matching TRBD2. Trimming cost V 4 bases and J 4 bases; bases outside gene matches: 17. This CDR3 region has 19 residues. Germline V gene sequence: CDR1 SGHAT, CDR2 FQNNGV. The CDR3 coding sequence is TGTGCCAGCAGCTCCCGAGCCCCTAGCGGGACCTTTCGATACAATGAGCAGTTCTTC. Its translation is CASSSRAPSGTFRYNEQFF.

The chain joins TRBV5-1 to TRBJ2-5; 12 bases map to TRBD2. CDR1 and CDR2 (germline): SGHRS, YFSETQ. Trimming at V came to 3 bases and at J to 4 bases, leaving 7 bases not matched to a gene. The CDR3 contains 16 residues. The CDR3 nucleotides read TGCGCCAGCAGCTATCGCCCGGGACTAGCGGGAGAGACCCAGTACTTC. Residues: CASSYRPGLAGETQYF.

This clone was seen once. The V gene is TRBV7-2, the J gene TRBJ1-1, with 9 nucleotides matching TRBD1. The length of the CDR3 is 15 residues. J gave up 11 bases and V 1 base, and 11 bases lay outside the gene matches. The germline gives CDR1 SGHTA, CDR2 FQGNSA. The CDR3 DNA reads TGTGCCAGCAGCTTAGTAACCGGGACAGGGAGGGATGCTTTCTTT. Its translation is CASSLVTGTGRDAFF.

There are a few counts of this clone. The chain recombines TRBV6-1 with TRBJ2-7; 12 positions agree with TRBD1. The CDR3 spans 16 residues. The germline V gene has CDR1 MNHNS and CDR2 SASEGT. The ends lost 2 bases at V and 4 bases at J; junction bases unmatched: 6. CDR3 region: CASSEMMGQGAYEQYV. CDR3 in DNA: TGTGCCAGCAGTGAAATGATGGGACAGGGGGCTTACGAGCAGTACGTC.

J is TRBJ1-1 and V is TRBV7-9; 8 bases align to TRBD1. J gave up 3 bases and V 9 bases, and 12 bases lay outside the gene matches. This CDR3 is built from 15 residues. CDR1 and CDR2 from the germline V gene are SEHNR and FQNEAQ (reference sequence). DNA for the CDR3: TGTGCCAGTCTCGAGACAGGGGCCGATCACACTGAAGCTTTCTTT. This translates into CASLETGADHTEAFF.

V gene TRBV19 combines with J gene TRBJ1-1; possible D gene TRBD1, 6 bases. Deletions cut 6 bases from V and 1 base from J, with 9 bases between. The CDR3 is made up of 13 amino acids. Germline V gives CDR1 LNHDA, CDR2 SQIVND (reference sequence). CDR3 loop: CASRWTENTEAFF. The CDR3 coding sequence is TGTGCCAGTAGGTGGACAGAGAACACTGAAGCTTTCTTT.

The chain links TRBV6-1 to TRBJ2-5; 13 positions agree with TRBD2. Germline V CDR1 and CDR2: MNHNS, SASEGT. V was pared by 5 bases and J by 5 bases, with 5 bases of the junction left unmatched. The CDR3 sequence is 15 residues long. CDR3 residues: CASSTSGGAAETQYF. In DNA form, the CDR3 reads TGTGCCAGCAGTACTAGCGGGGGGGCCGCCGAGACCCAGTACTTC.

The CDR3 region has the DNA TGTGCCAGCAGCTGGACAGGGTCCCACGAGCAGTACTTC. Amino acid sequence: CASSWTGSHEQYF. This chain connects TRBV5-4 to TRBJ2-5, with TRBD1 identical over 8 bases. Matching the DNA end better, TRBJ2-7 makes the J call doubtful. Germline loops: CDR1 SGHNT, CDR2 YYREEE (reference sequence). The CDR3 consists of 13 residues.

The CDR3 loop is CASSAQGAGGYTF. The CDR3 DNA sequence: TGTGCCAGCAGTGCACAGGGGGCAGGTGGCTACACCTTC. This chain joins TRBV27 and TRBJ1-2; 9 nucleotides match TRBD1. Germline trimming cut 5 bases from V and 7 bases from J; bases unmatched to any gene: 5. The CDR3 extends over 13 amino acids. Germline V gene sequence: CDR1 MNHEY, CDR2 SMNVEV (reference sequence).

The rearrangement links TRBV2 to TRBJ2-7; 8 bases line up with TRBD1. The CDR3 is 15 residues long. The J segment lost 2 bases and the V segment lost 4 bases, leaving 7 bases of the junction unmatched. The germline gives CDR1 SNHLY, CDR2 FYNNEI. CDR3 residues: CASSGTGTGAYEQYF. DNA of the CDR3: TGTGCCAGCAGTGGGACCGGGACAGGTGCCTACGAGCAGTACTTC.

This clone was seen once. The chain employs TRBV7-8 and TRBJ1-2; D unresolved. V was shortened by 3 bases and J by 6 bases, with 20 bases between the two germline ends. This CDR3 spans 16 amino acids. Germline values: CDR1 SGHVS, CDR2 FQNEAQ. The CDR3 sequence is CASSLRSPGDRDGYTF. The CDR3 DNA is TGTGCCAGCAGCTTGCGGTCGCCGGGAGATAGGGATGGCTACACCTTC.

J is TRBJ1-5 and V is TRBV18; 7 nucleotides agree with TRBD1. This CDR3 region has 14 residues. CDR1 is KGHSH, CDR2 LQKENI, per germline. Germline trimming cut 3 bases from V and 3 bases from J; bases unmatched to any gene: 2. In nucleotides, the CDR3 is TGTGCCAGCTCACCGACAGGGTTCAATCAGCCCCAGCATTTT. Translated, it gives CASSPTGFNQPQHF.

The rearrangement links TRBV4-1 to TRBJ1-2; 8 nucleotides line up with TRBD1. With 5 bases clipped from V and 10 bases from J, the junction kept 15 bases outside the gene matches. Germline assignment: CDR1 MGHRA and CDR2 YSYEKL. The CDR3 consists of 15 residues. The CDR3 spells CASSKADRDTSYYTF. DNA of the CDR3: TGCGCCAGCAGCAAGGCGGACAGGGATACCTCATACTACACCTTC.